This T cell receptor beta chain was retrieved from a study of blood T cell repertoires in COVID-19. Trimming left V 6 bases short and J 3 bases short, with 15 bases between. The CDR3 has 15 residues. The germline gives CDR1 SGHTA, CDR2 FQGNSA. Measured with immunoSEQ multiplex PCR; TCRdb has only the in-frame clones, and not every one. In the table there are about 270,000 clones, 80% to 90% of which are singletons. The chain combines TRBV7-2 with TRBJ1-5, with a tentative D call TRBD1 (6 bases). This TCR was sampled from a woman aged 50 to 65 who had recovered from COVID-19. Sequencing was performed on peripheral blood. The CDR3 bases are TGTGCCAGCAGACCGACAGGCGACCCCAATCAGCCCCAGCATTTT. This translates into CASRPTGDPNQPQHF.